The 19 T cell receptor beta chains listed next were all sequenced from one sample in a study of T cells in Graves' hyperthyroidism and ophthalmopathy. Amplified TCR beta CDR3 regions derived from RNA transcripts. First-round RT-PCR with HTBI primers amplified the TCR CDR3 region. TCRdb reprocessed the multiplex PCR reads via MiXCR and lists one record per CDR3 protein. The table records around 340,000 distinct CDR3 sequences, about a sixth of them present only once. What was sequenced was blood. Receptors originate from a woman in her thirties or forties with Graves' ophthalmopathy.

About this clonotype: The junction departs from the called germline gene at one end, perhaps through a read error. This chain links TRBV11-2 with TRBJ2-7; the match to TRBD1 covers 7 bases. Germline CDR1 and CDR2: SGHAT and FQNNGV. There are 13 residues in the CDR3. CDR3 bases: TGTGCCAGCAGCCACAGGGGAACCTACGAGCGGTACTTC. Amino acid sequence: CASSHRGTYERYF.

There are many counts of this clonotype. The V call is TRBV6-2 or TRBV6-3, the J call TRBJ1-2; the match to TRBD1 covers 8 bases. This CDR3 region has 14 residues. The germline gives CDR1 MNHEY, CDR2 SVGEGT. With 6 bases clipped from V and 6 bases from J, the junction kept 9 bases outside the gene matches. The CDR3 bases are TGTGCCAGCAGCCTTAACGACAGGGGAAATGGCTACACCTTC. Protein product: CASSLNDRGNGYTF.

Ten or more counts support this clonotype. V is TRBV6-5 and J is TRBJ1-2, with 9 bases aligning to TRBD1. The CDR3 loop spans 13 amino acids. V lost 6 bases and J lost 5; bases outside the gene matches: 4. Germline V gives CDR1 MNHEY, CDR2 SVGAGI. Here the CDR3 DNA reads TGTGCCAGCAGAATCGGGACAGGGTATGGCTACACCTTC. Residues: CASRIGTGYGYTF.

This clonotype was observed at least ten times. The chain links TRBV28 to TRBJ2-5, with 11 bases that match TRBD2. Germline loops: CDR1 MDHEN, CDR2 SYDVKM. The CDR3 extends over 14 amino acids. Trimming cost V 5 bases and J 5 bases; bases outside gene matches: 4. CDR3 in amino acids: CASSPSSGRETQYF. The CDR3 DNA reads as TGTGCCAGCAGTCCCTCTAGCGGGAGGGAGACCCAGTACTTC.

The count of this clonotype is one. Relative to the germline gene, one junction end is altered; a read error may explain this. This sequence joins TRBV28 and TRBJ1-2; no clear D gene. The germline gives CDR1 MDHEN, CDR2 SYDVKM. The CDR3 has 15 amino acids. DNA of the CDR3: TGTGCCAGCAGTTTACCCCACGCACAGAGCTATGGCTACATCTTC. It yields the protein CASSLPHAQSYGYIF.

The chain employs TRBV12-3 or TRBV12-4 and TRBJ1-2; D is unclear. V was shortened by 3 bases and J by 1 base, with 12 bases between the two germline ends. CDR3 length: 15 residues. As DNA, the CDR3 is TGTGCCAGCAGTTTCGGCAGGCAGGTTAACTATGGCTACACCTTC. Translation gives CASSFGRQVNYGYTF.

This clonotype was seen many times. The chain employs TRBV6-1 and TRBJ2-2, with D unclear. In germline, CDR1 is MNHNS, CDR2 SASEGT. The CDR3 is made up of 13 amino acids. Trimming removed 2 bases from V and 8 bases from J, with 9 bases in between. The CDR3 region is CASSERWQGELFF. CDR3 coding DNA: TGTGCCAGCAGTGAAAGATGGCAGGGGGAGCTGTTTTTT.

This clonotype was seen repeatedly, ten times or more. The genes are TRBV15 and TRBJ2-5; TRBD1 agrees at 9 bases. V shed 1 base, J shed 7 bases, and the junction held 10 bases outside the gene matches. Germline V CDR1 and CDR2: LNHNV, YYDKDF (reference sequence). The CDR3 spans 16 residues. The CDR3 nucleotides read TGTGCCACCAGCAGAGGAGGGACAGGGATTCTTCGGACCCAGTACTTC. It codes for CATSRGGTGILRTQYF. Filled out from reference TRBV15 and TRBJ2-5, the complete variable domain reads DAMVIQNPRYQVTQFGKPVTLSCSQTLNHNVMYWYQQKSSQAPKLLFHYYDKDFNNEADTPDNFQSRRPNTSFCFLDIRSPGLGDTAMYLCATSRGGTGILRTQYFGPGTRLLVL.

The sample holds a few counts of this clonotype. Its ends do not fully match the called genes, so a read error is possible. This chain connects TRBV11-1 to TRBJ2-7; TRBD2 might be the D (6 bases). Germline assignment: CDR1 SGHAT and CDR2 FQDESV (reference sequence). The CDR3 is made up of 15 amino acids. CDR3 loop: CVSSFRRDSIYEQYF. CDR3 nucleotide sequence: TGTGTCAGCAGCTTTCGGAGGGACTCGATCTACGAGCAGTACTTC.

This clonotype appeared many times. The CDR3 sequence is CASSVVVGESTEAFF. The CDR3 DNA is TGTGCCAGCAGCGTAGTGGTAGGGGAGTCCACTGAAGCTTTCTTT. V is TRBV9 and J is TRBJ1-1, with TRBD1 as a possible D gene (5 bases). Per the germline V gene, CDR1 is SGDLS and CDR2 is YYNGEE. Trimming left V 0 bases short and J 4 bases short, with 13 bases between. CDR3 length: 15 residues.

This CDR3 reads CASSLVAGGPPYEQYF. The CDR3, as DNA: TGTGCCAGCAGCTTAGTAGCGGGAGGGCCCCCCTACGAGCAGTACTTC. The V and J genes are TRBV11-1 and TRBJ2-7; 11 bases are shared with TRBD2. CDR3 size: 16 residues. With V trimmed by 1 base and J by 2 bases, 4 bases remained unmatched. Per germline, CDR1 SGHAT and CDR2 FQDESV (reference sequence).

In its sample, this clonotype was seen many times. The chain employs TRBV7-8 and TRBJ2-1; D is perhaps TRBD1 or TRBD2 (5 bases each). The CDR3 contains 15 residues. V shed 3 bases and J shed 5 bases, with 14 bases lying between them. Germline values: CDR1 SGHVS, CDR2 FQNEAQ. As DNA, the CDR3 is TGTGCCAGCAGCTTCCGGGGCCACCCAAACAATGAGCAGTTCTTC. Amino acid sequence: CASSFRGHPNNEQFF. The variable domain in full, with the rest retrieved from reference TRBV7-8 and TRBJ2-1, is GAGVSQSPRYKVAKRGQDVALRCDPISGHVSLFWYQQALGQGPEFLTYFQNEAQLDKSGLPSDRFFAERPEGSVSTLKIQRTQQEDSAVYLCASSFRGHPNNEQFFGPGTRLTVL.

The table lists this clonotype with many counts. This chain links TRBV28 with TRBJ1-6; TRBD1 is a possible D gene (5 bases). Per the germline V gene, CDR1 is MDHEN and CDR2 is SYDVKM. Between the trimmed V and J ends, which lost 5 bases and 9 bases, there was a span of 8 bases. This CDR3 is 12 amino acids long. This CDR3 reads CASSAGTSPLHF. CDR3 DNA: TGTGCCAGCAGTGCCGGGACTTCACCCCTCCACTTT.

This clonotype was seen repeatedly, ten times or more. The V and J genes are TRBV7-2 and TRBJ2-5; the D gene is possibly TRBD1 (6 bases). The ends were cut back, 5 bases at V and 5 bases at J, with 12 bases in the middle. This CDR3 comprises 13 residues. Germline CDR1 and CDR2: SGHTA and FQGNSA. The DNA of the CDR3 is TGTGCCAGCAGCACCACAGGGAGCGAGACCCAGTACTTC. This sequence encodes CASSTTGSETQYF.

In its sample, this clonotype was seen many times. The CDR3 reads CASTVTGGTEAFF. As DNA, the CDR3 is TGTGCCAGTACTGTGACAGGGGGCACTGAAGCTTTCTTT. This chain joins TRBV19 and TRBJ1-1; 9 bases are shared with TRBD1. The length of the CDR3 is 13 residues. Germline V gene sequence: CDR1 LNHDA, CDR2 SQIVND (reference sequence). J gave up 4 bases and V 7 bases, and 4 bases lay outside the gene matches.

J is TRBJ2-7 and V is TRBV20-1; 8 nucleotides agree with TRBD1. The CDR3 has 13 amino acids. Germline assignment: CDR1 DFQATT and CDR2 SNEGSKA (reference sequence). J was trimmed by 4 bases and V by 6 bases; bases with no gene match: 8. CDR3 nucleotides: TGCAGTGCAACCAGGACAGGGCCGTACGAGCAGTACTTC. Translating gives CSATRTGPYEQYF.

The chain employs TRBV12-3 or TRBV12-4 and TRBJ2-3, with a tentative D call TRBD2 (6 bases). Deletions cut 6 bases from V and 6 bases from J, with 13 bases between. This CDR3 is built from 13 residues. The CDR3 loop reads CASSPGTPDTQYF. CDR3 coding DNA: TGTGCCAGCAGCCCAGGGACTCCGGATACGCAGTATTTT.

This clonotype was picked up many times. The genes are TRBV9 and TRBJ2-7, with D perhaps matching TRBD1 (5 bases). The germline gives CDR1 SGDLS, CDR2 YYNGEE. CDR3 length equals 14 residues. V was pared by 1 base and J by 2 bases, with 10 bases between. For the CDR3, the DNA is TGTGCCAGCAGCGTACATACAGGAGCCTACGAGCAGTACTTC. Translating gives CASSVHTGAYEQYF.

The chain carries TRBV12-3 or TRBV12-4 and TRBJ1-1; 7 bases agree with TRBD1. The CDR3 is made up of 15 amino acids. J lost 4 bases, V lost 6 bases, and 11 bases had no gene match. For the CDR3, the DNA is TGTGCCAGCAGCACTAGACAGGGAAGGGCCACTGAAGCTTTCTTT. Translation gives CASSTRQGRATEAFF.